This T cell receptor (beta chain) is from a study of response to subunit inactivated influenza vaccine (dated by TCRdb to the late 2010s). Regarding the study in general: Deep quantitative T cell receptor repertoire profiling was used in the study to track responses to a trivalent subunit inactivated influenza vaccine. Study-level results and caveats: The authors suggested that each seasonal influenza vaccination may recruit only a limited number of new T cells.

Details on this clonotype: Its cognate antigen has yet to be identified. No base-level quality is on record; no much larger clone is a single base apart.

The library was built by means of RT-PCR. Sequencing took place on an Illumina HiSeq 2500. TCRdb reran the public reads through fastp at Q25 and MiXCR, keeping productive beta chains. One record per CDR3 amino acid sequence lists the most common genes and DNA. The sample has roughly 570,000 distinct CDR3 sequences on record, 13% to 15% of them singletons. 11% of the sample goes to the ten largest clones. Including the terminal cysteine and phenylalanine, the CDR3 comprises 15 residues. Here the CDR3 DNA is all that survives: 45 bases in frame from base 1. V has 1 base trimmed and J has 7 bases trimmed; junction bases matching no gene number 7.

The rearrangement joined TRBV12-3 or TRBV12-4 to TRBJ2-1; TRBD2 agrees with 7 junctional bases. This receptor was taken from a man aged 45 to 65 who received an inactivated influenza vaccine. Donor details come from another sample of the same person, matched by shared clones. The sample in question was PBMCs from blood, obtained roughly 13 days after vaccination. The CDR3 is CASSLGFLAANEQFF. The bases are TGTGCCAGCAGTTTAGGTTTCCTAGCGGCGAATGAGCAGTTCTTC.